This TCR beta chain emerged from a study of Ad26.COV2.S vaccination and SARS-CoV-2 variants. Study as a whole: Into the muscle, Ad26.COV2.S was dosed once or twice, 56 days apart. Study results and caveats: Vaccinees and placebo recipients showed similar non-spike TCR breadth.

This CDR3 contains 15 residues. Germline assignment: CDR1 SGHRS and CDR2 YFSETQ. Trimming cost V 3 bases and J 5 bases, with 15 bases left between them. Treatment here: 15 to 20 received Ad26.COV2.S at low or high dose, single or two shots; 5 received placebo; per-sample allocation not given. Each sample was drawn 63 days after the first injection (of vaccine or placebo). About this clone itself: What it recognizes is unknown.

Using immunoSEQ multiplex PCR, the repertoire was profiled, and TCRdb retains in-frame clones only, with some absent. The repertoire holds about 480,000 clones, around 85% seen once, with around 13% in the top ten. The origin of this receptor is a person between 18 and 60 years old who received the Ad26.COV2.S COVID-19 vaccine or a placebo. This chain connects TRBV5-1 to TRBJ2-1; D is unresolved. Sample: peripheral blood, taken in a trial of Ad26.COV2.S vaccine versus placebo. CDR3 in amino acids: CASSYEVRRNNEQFF. The CDR3 DNA sequence: TGCGCCAGCAGCTACGAGGTACGGCGAAACAATGAGCAGTTCTTC.